This is a list of T cell receptor beta chains from one sample in a study of identical twins. TCRdb reprocessed the 5' RACE reads with MiXCR, giving one entry per CDR3 protein. In the table there are nearly 250,000 distinct CDR3 sequences, 5.5% to 7% of which are singletons. These sequences were also reported in another study, on yellow fever vaccine responses in identical twins.

Input material: memory (CD45RO+) T cells sorted from blood. All receptors come from a woman between 18 and 30 years old in good health. CDR3s leave out the opening cysteine and the closing phenylalanine or tryptophan.

v_call,j_call,cdr3_aa
TRBV28,TRBJ1-4,ASSTGEREEKLF
TRBV11-2,TRBJ2-1,ASSFGTNEQF
TRBV2,TRBJ1-1,ASMGSREAF
TRBV28,TRBJ2-1,ASSSAGGGSYNEQF
TRBV28,TRBJ2-5,ASMDRKTQY
TRBV12-3/TRBV12-4,TRBJ2-1,ASSRPSGSSYNEQF
TRBV2,TRBJ1-4,ASRSPQGSNEKLF
TRBV4-1,TRBJ2-1,ASSQDSIGREWRNEQF
TRBV3-1,TRBJ1-2,ASSQYRAYGYT
TRBV6-4,TRBJ2-1,ASSPDGGGYNEQF
TRBV11-2,TRBJ1-2,ASSPLSGTGDGYT
TRBV29-1,TRBJ2-3,SVDGRGRTDTQY
TRBV20-1,TRBJ1-5,SARDRVPGVGPQH
TRBV28,TRBJ2-3,ASSLLAGLSTDTQY
TRBV28,TRBJ1-1,ASSLLDGRAEAF
TRBV20-1,TRBJ1-2,SAPPDGFNYGYT
TRBV5-1,TRBJ1-1,ASSSRGNTEAF
TRBV6-1,TRBJ1-3,ASGRDSASGNTIY
TRBV10-3,TRBJ2-7,AIGRTSGYSYEQY
TRBV5-1,TRBJ1-2,ASSLVQGATMGNT
TRBV5-1,TRBJ2-1,ASSQHRDEQF
TRBV5-4,TRBJ1-2,ASSLASGWGGYT
TRBV29-1,TRBJ2-3,SGKREGNTDTQY